The 28 T cell receptor beta chains below come from one sample, sequenced in a study of TIL therapy for anti-PD-1-resistant metastatic lung cancer. Time point given: pre-treatment sample, taken before nivolumab and TIL therapy. The immunoSEQ assay was v3. Profiling relied on immunoSEQ multiplex PCR, and the TCRdb table lists in-frame clones only, not all of them. The table shows tens of thousands of clones, with around four fifths occurring only once. Sequencing was performed on blood, taken at baseline. These receptors all stem from a person aged 25 to 79 with non-small cell lung cancer.

This clone was detected once. The rearrangement joins TRBV27 to TRBJ2-6; no clear D gene. This CDR3 region has 16 residues. V was trimmed by 5 bases and J by 1 base, leaving 12 bases between them. The germline CDR1 and CDR2 sequences are MNHEY and SMNVEV (reference sequence). CDR3 amino acids: CASSPNTISGANVLTF. The CDR3 nucleotides read TGTGCCAGCAGTCCAAACACCATTTCTGGGGCCAACGTCCTGACTTTC.

This sequence joins TRBV5-8 and TRBJ2-7; 8 bases are shared with TRBD2. Germline V gives CDR1 SGHTS, CDR2 YDEGEE. V trimming: 0 bases; J trimming: 2 bases; junction bases outside the gene matches: 4. There are 15 residues in the CDR3. CDR3 nucleotides: TGTGCCAGCAGCTTGGGGACTAGCCGGCCCTACGAGCAGTACTTC. This sequence encodes CASSLGTSRPYEQYF.

The rearrangement links TRBV18 to TRBJ2-7; D gene unclear. Trimming pared 3 bases from V and 2 bases from J, leaving 14 bases between. Germline V gene data show CDR1 as KGHSH and CDR2 as LQKENI. The CDR3 is made up of 15 amino acids. CDR3 DNA: TGTGCCAGCTCACCGACCATCGAGTTAACCTACGAGCAGTACTTC. Protein: CASSPTIELTYEQYF. Full variable domain (missing parts from reference TRBV18 and TRBJ2-7): NAGVMQNPRHLVRRRGQEARLRCSPMKGHSHVYWYRQLPEEGLKFMVYLQKENIIDESGMPKERFSAEFPKEGPSILRIQQVVRGDSAAYFCASSPTIELTYEQYFGPGTRLTVT.

This clone was recorded only once. This chain uses TRBV28 with TRBJ2-3; 8 bases are a match to TRBD2. The ends lost 5 bases at V and 0 bases at J; junction bases unmatched: 4. In germline, CDR1 is MDHEN, CDR2 SYDVKM. The CDR3 spans 15 residues. CDR3 sequence (DNA): TGTGCCAGCAGTCCCGGGGGGGTTAGCACAGATACGCAGTATTTT. Translating gives CASSPGGVSTDTQYF.

This chain joins TRBV2 and TRBJ2-7; the D gene is possibly TRBD1 (6 bases). This CDR3 is 11 amino acids long. V gave up 10 bases and J gave up 2 bases, with 9 bases separating them. CDR1 SNHLY and CDR2 FYNNEI come from the germline V gene. The CDR3 reads CATAGAYEQYF. The CDR3 DNA reads as TGTGCCACCGCAGGGGCCTACGAGCAGTACTTC.

The chain couples TRBV5-1 to TRBJ2-5, with TRBD2 identical over 12 bases. The CDR3 has 17 residues. Unmatched junction bases numbered 10, after V lost 3 bases and J lost 4 bases. The germline gives CDR1 SGHRS, CDR2 YFSETQ. CDR3 in amino acids: CASSSSGGALGRETQYF. The CDR3 coding sequence is TGCGCCAGCAGCTCTAGCGGGGGGGCCCTAGGTCGAGAGACCCAGTACTTC. Full variable domain (rest looked up from reference TRBV5-1 and TRBJ2-5): KAGVTQTPRYLIKTRGQQVTLSCSPISGHRSVSWYQQTPGQGLQFLFEYFSETQRNKGNFPGRFSGRQFSNSRSEMNVSTLELGDSALYLCASSSSGGALGRETQYFGPGTRLLVL.

The chain joins TRBV7-2 to TRBJ1-1; 8 bases agree with TRBD1. The germline V gene has CDR1 SGHTA and CDR2 FQGNSA. This CDR3 has 18 amino acids. J lost 5 bases, V lost 5 bases, and 19 bases had no gene match. CDR3 sequence reads: CASSPRTGGSVGWTEAFF. In nucleotides, the CDR3 is TGTGCCAGCAGCCCAAGAACAGGGGGGAGTGTGGGTTGGACTGAAGCTTTCTTT.

In its sample, this clone was seen once. The chain carries TRBV4-2 and TRBJ2-3; 10 nucleotides agree with TRBD2. The CDR3 has 22 amino acids. Per the germline V gene, CDR1 is LGHNA and CDR2 is YNFKEQ. With 0 bases clipped from V and 0 bases from J, the junction kept 18 bases outside the gene matches. DNA of the CDR3: TGTGCCAGCAGCCAAGAGGGGGGGGCTAGCGGGAGTGCCGGTCTTAGCACAGATACGCAGTATTTT. Translation: CASSQEGGASGSAGLSTDTQYF.

The genes are TRBV19 and TRBJ1-1; possibly TRBD1 for D (6 bases). Trimming pared 6 bases from V and 6 bases from J, leaving 14 bases between. The CDR3 extends over 13 amino acids. Germline V lookup: CDR1 LNHDA, CDR2 SQIVND (reference sequence). The CDR3 spells CASSGGAWAEAFF. The CDR3 nucleotides read TGTGCCAGTAGCGGGGGCGCGTGGGCTGAAGCTTTCTTT. Complete variable domain (other parts from reference TRBV19 and TRBJ1-1): DGGITQSPKYLFRKEGQNVTLSCEQNLNHDAMYWYRQDPGQGLRLIYYSQIVNDFQKGDIAEGYSVSREKKESFPLTVTSAQKNPTAFYLCASSGGAWAEAFFGQGTRLTVV.

The rearrangement uses TRBV7-2 and TRBJ1-1; 9 nucleotides match TRBD1. Trimming cost V 8 bases and J 1 base; bases outside gene matches: 11. The germline V gene has CDR1 SGHTA and CDR2 FQGNSA. CDR3 length: 16 amino acids. CDR3 coding DNA: TGTGCCAGCCCCCGTGTGGGGACAGGGTCGAACACTGAAGCTTTCTTT. Its translation is CASPRVGTGSNTEAFF.

The chain recombines TRBV5-1 with TRBJ2-3, with D perhaps TRBD1 (6 bases). The CDR3 has 13 residues. Germline-derived CDR1 and CDR2 are SGHRS and YFSETQ. V dropped 4 bases and J dropped 3 bases, with 9 bases sitting between them. CDR3 nucleotides: TGCGCCAGCAGCGAAGGACAGACAGATACGCAGTATTTT. Translation: CASSEGQTDTQYF.

The chain uses TRBV7-9 and TRBJ2-5, with 8 bases lining up with TRBD2. This CDR3 is built from 12 residues. Per germline, CDR1 SEHNR and CDR2 FQNEAQ (reference sequence). J gave up 4 bases and V 10 bases, and 5 bases lay outside the gene matches. CDR3 sequence (DNA): TGTGCCACCCTAGCGGGTATAGAGACCCAGTACTTC. The encoded protein is CATLAGIETQYF.

The rearrangement links TRBV5-4 to TRBJ2-3; TRBD2 matches 9 bases. Trimming took 0 bases from V and 1 from J; bases not matched to a gene: 0. CDR1 is SGHNT and CDR2 is YYREEE in the germline V gene (reference sequence). CDR3 length: 15 amino acids. CDR3 sequence (DNA): TGTGCCAGCAGCTTGGGGACTAGCGGCACAGATACGCAGTATTTT. This encodes CASSLGTSGTDTQYF. Supplemented by reference TRBV5-4 and TRBJ2-3, the full variable domain reads ETGVTQSPTHLIKTRGQQVTLRCSSQSGHNTVSWYQQALGQGPQFIFQYYREEENGRGNFPPRFSGLQFPNYSSELNVNALELDDSALYLCASSLGTSGTDTQYFGPGTRLTVL.

This chain connects TRBV9 to TRBJ2-7; the D gene is possibly TRBD2 (6 bases). The CDR3 is made up of 16 amino acids. Germline assignment: CDR1 SGDLS and CDR2 YYNGEE. Trimming stripped 3 bases from V and 5 bases from J, with 21 bases between. The CDR3 here is CASSEGWVAGNNEQYF. The CDR3 DNA sequence: TGTGCCAGCAGCGAGGGTTGGGTTGCGGGAAATAACGAGCAGTACTTC.

The V and J genes are TRBV10-3 and TRBJ2-2; either TRBD1 or TRBD2 may supply D (6 bases each). CDR1 is ENHRY and CDR2 is SYGVKD in the germline V gene. V was shortened by 4 bases and J by 9 bases, with 15 bases between the two germline ends. This CDR3 region has 14 residues. DNA of the CDR3: TGTGCCATCAGTGTGGGGGGCATGACGTGGGAGCTGTTTTTT. It is translated as CAISVGGMTWELFF.

The rearrangement links TRBV7-9 to TRBJ1-2, with D unresolved. The CDR3 spans 12 residues. Deletions cut 6 bases from V and 3 bases from J, with 8 bases between. The germline gives CDR1 SEHNR, CDR2 FQNEAQ (reference sequence). CDR3 DNA: TGTGCCAGCAGTATGGAGGACTATGGCTACACCTTC. This codes for CASSMEDYGYTF.

The chain joins TRBV20-1 to TRBJ1-2; D unclear. Germline values: CDR1 DFQATT, CDR2 SNEGSKA (reference sequence). V was trimmed by 1 base and J by 4 bases, leaving 4 bases between them. This CDR3 has 11 amino acids. DNA for the CDR3: TGCAGTGCTAGAGTCGGCTATGGCTACACCTTC. Its protein is CSARVGYGYTF.

The chain employs TRBV18 and TRBJ2-5, with D perhaps TRBD2 (6 bases). This CDR3 has 16 amino acids. Germline CDR1 reads KGHSH; CDR2 reads LQKENI. V was cut by 4 bases and J by 5 bases, with 20 bases left in between. The CDR3 DNA sequence: TGTGCCAGCTCACTAACCGAGGGGAGGAAAGGCGAGACCCAGTACTTC. Its translation is CASSLTEGRKGETQYF.

About this clone: Other DNA sequences in this sample translate to the same CDR3. The chain uses TRBV6-1 and TRBJ1-1; unclear D gene. Trimming pared 4 bases from V and 4 bases from J, leaving 7 bases between. The CDR3 is made up of 12 amino acids. CDR1 MNHNS and CDR2 SASEGT come from the germline V gene. The CDR3 sequence: CASSARPTEAFF. CDR3 nucleotide sequence: TGTGCCAGCAGTGCCCGACCCACTGAAGCTTTCTTT.

This chain uses TRBV27 with TRBJ1-5, with TRBD1 matching over 8 bases. The CDR3 has 13 residues. Germline CDR1 MNHEY, CDR2 SMNVEV (reference sequence). V was clipped by 2 bases and J by 6 bases; unmatched bases: 0. This CDR3 is CASSLDRGQPQHF. DNA of the CDR3: TGTGCCAGCAGTTTAGACAGGGGTCAGCCCCAGCATTTT.

This clone has just a few counts. V is TRBV15 and J is TRBJ2-7, with D maybe TRBD2 (5 bases). This CDR3 has 14 residues. Trimming cost V 0 bases and J 3 bases, with 9 bases left between them. CDR1 LNHNV and CDR2 YYDKDF come from the germline V gene (reference sequence). The DNA for the CDR3 is TGTGCCACCAGCAGAGATCTAGCCAACTACGAGCAGTACTTC. This translates into CATSRDLANYEQYF.

The CDR3 is CASSLAQSTDTQYF. The CDR3 bases are TGTGCCAGCAGCTTAGCGCAGAGCACAGATACGCAGTATTTT. The V and J genes are TRBV7-2 and TRBJ2-3; D call uncertain. This CDR3 is built from 14 residues. Germline assignment: CDR1 SGHTA and CDR2 FQGNSA. Deletions cut 0 bases from V and 0 bases from J, with 4 bases between.

The rearrangement joins TRBV6-6 to TRBJ1-1, with 7 bases lining up with TRBD1. The CDR3 extends over 14 amino acids. Germline assignment: CDR1 MNHNY and CDR2 SVGAGI (reference sequence). V lost 7 bases, J lost 5 bases, and 10 bases stayed unmatched. The CDR3 spells CASTLLTGRTEAFF. For the CDR3, the DNA is TGTGCCAGCACCCTCTTGACAGGGCGGACTGAAGCTTTCTTT.

The chain is built from TRBV28 and TRBJ2-1; 10 bases are a match to TRBD2. The CDR3 contains 20 residues. The trim removed 6 bases at V and 1 base at J, leaving 18 bases unmatched. The germline V gene has CDR1 MDHEN and CDR2 SYDVKM. CDR3: CASSRLRGSSGSGSYNEQFF. CDR3 DNA: TGTGCCAGCAGCCGCTTGAGAGGGTCTAGCGGGAGTGGGTCCTACAATGAGCAGTTCTTC.

This clone was found a few times. The chain employs TRBV19 and TRBJ1-2, with D perhaps TRBD1 (6 bases). The CDR3 covers 14 residues. V lost 4 bases and J 0 bases, leaving 9 bases between the germline ends. Germline V gives CDR1 LNHDA, CDR2 SQIVND (reference sequence). The CDR3, as DNA: TGTGCCAGTAGTAAGGACAGCCCTAACTATGGCTACACCTTC. Encoded protein: CASSKDSPNYGYTF. The full variable domain, rest sourced from reference TRBV19 and TRBJ1-2, is DGGITQSPKYLFRKEGQNVTLSCEQNLNHDAMYWYRQDPGQGLRLIYYSQIVNDFQKGDIAEGYSVSREKKESFPLTVTSAQKNPTAFYLCASSKDSPNYGYTFGSGTRLTVV.

The V call is TRBV28, the J call TRBJ2-7, with D possibly being TRBD2 (6 bases). This CDR3 comprises 13 residues. Germline-derived CDR1 and CDR2 are MDHEN and SYDVKM. Trimming took 2 bases from V and 7 from J, leaving 12 bases between them. The CDR3 sequence: CASSLRRATEQYF. The CDR3 DNA follows: TGTGCCAGCAGTTTAAGGAGGGCTACGGAGCAGTACTTC.

This clone has a single count. This chain joins TRBV28 and TRBJ1-1, with D hard to call. Germline V gene sequence: CDR1 MDHEN, CDR2 SYDVKM. The length of the CDR3 is 12 residues. Trimming stripped 8 bases from V and 0 bases from J, with 7 bases between. The CDR3 is CASGLLNTEAFF. The CDR3 DNA follows: TGTGCCAGCGGACTGTTGAACACTGAAGCTTTCTTT.

This clone was detected once. This chain uses TRBV27 with TRBJ2-7, with 7 nucleotides matching TRBD1. The J segment lost 0 bases and the V segment lost 6 bases, leaving 26 bases of the junction unmatched. Germline lookup yields CDR1 MNHEY and CDR2 SMNVEV (reference sequence). The CDR3 length is 21 residues. The DNA of the CDR3 is TGTGCCAGCAGCCATATTGCTAACTCCGGGACAGCCGCCTTTTTCTCCTACGAGCAGTACTTC. Translation: CASSHIANSGTAAFFSYEQYF.